These 27 T cell receptor beta chains were sequenced from one sample in a study of blood T cell repertoires in COVID-19 (TCRdb year 2020). Library prep was done by the immunoSEQ multiplex PCR assay. TCRdb took over this immuneACCESS table, retaining in-frame rearrangements with V and J assigned. Such tables are incomplete; in checked studies, under half of the missing clones stem from an unresolved V gene, and the remainder is unexplained. The sample table records about 250,000 clones; around 82% of these occur just once. The top ten hold roughly 3.2% of the sample. Sequenced input: PBMCs or T cells enriched from blood (not recorded which). These receptors originate from a man aged 50 to 60 who had recovered from COVID-19.

The chain is built from TRBV7-2 and TRBJ2-3; perhaps TRBD2 as D (6 bases). This CDR3 has 15 amino acids. The V and J ends lost 5 bases and 5 bases respectively, with 17 bases between them. Germline values: CDR1 SGHTA, CDR2 FQGNSA. CDR3 region: CASSQTRAGGDTQYF. CDR3 coding DNA: TGTGCCAGCAGCCAAACGCGGGCCGGGGGAGATACGCAGTATTTT. The full variable domain, its missing parts supplied by reference TRBV7-2 and TRBJ2-3, is GAGVSQSPSNKVTEKGKDVELRCDPISGHTALYWYRQSLGQGLEFLIYFQGNSAPDKSGLPSDRFSAERTGGSVSTLTIQRTQQEDSAVYLCASSQTRAGGDTQYFGPGTRLTVL.

The chain joins TRBV19 to TRBJ2-3, with TRBD2 identical over 7 bases. The J segment lost 0 bases and the V segment lost 4 bases, leaving 7 bases of the junction unmatched. Germline V gives CDR1 LNHDA, CDR2 SQIVND (reference sequence). The CDR3 totals 16 residues. The chain's CDR3 is CASSTPGSGSTDTQYF. DNA for the CDR3: TGTGCCAGTAGTACCCCGGGTAGCGGGAGCACAGATACGCAGTATTTT.

Concerning this clone itself: An end of the junction does not agree with germline; a read error may underlie this. The chain employs TRBV7-7 and TRBJ2-5; TRBD1 or TRBD2 may be the D gene (5 bases each). The CDR3 sequence is 14 residues long. The germline V gene encodes CDR1 SSHAT and CDR2 FNYEAQ (reference sequence). In DNA form, the CDR3 reads TGTGCTAGCAGCTTACTAGACAGCAAAGAGACCCAGTACTTC. Translating it yields CASSLLDSKETQYF.

This clone was recorded many times. The chain employs TRBV5-1 and TRBJ1-3; 9 nucleotides align to TRBD1. V shed 4 bases and J 0 bases; nucleotides not matched to a gene: 2. This CDR3 spans 15 amino acids. Germline assignment: CDR1 SGHRS and CDR2 YFSETQ. This CDR3 reads CASSGQGFSGNTIYF. The CDR3 nucleotides are TGCGCCAGCAGCGGACAGGGGTTCTCTGGAAACACCATATATTTT.

Worth noting for this clone: The same CDR3 also results from other DNA sequences found in this sample. The chain has TRBV5-4 and TRBJ2-5; 7 bases map to TRBD2. V trimming: 2 bases; J trimming: 4 bases; junction bases outside the gene matches: 8. Looked up from germline, CDR1 is SGHNT and CDR2 is YYREEE (reference sequence). The length of the CDR3 is 15 residues. As DNA, the CDR3 is TGTGCCAGCAGCTTCCTCGCGGGCGGGGGAGAGACCCAGTACTTC. It encodes CASSFLAGGGETQYF.

This clone was recorded only once. The V call is TRBV13, the J call TRBJ1-2; 7 bases align to TRBD1. Trimming took 1 base from V and 2 from J; bases not matched to a gene: 7. CDR1 and CDR2 from the germline V gene are PRHDT and FYEKMQ (reference sequence). The CDR3 runs to 16 residues. The CDR3 nucleotides are TGTGCCAGCAGCTTAGCCCTCGGGACAGCCAACTATGGCTACACCTTC. Translated, it gives CASSLALGTANYGYTF. The variable domain in full, completed from reference TRBV13 and TRBJ1-2, reads AAGVIQSPRHLIKEKRETATLKCYPIPRHDTVYWYQQGPGQDPQFLISFYEKMQSDKGSIPDRFSAQQFSDYHSELNMSSLELGDSALYFCASSLALGTANYGYTFGSGTRLTVV.

The rearrangement uses TRBV27 and TRBJ1-2; D gene uncertain. Germline-derived CDR1 and CDR2 are MNHEY and SMNVEV (reference sequence). The CDR3 has 14 amino acids. V shed 5 bases and J shed 7 bases, with 17 bases lying between them. In DNA, the CDR3 is TGTGCCAGCAGTACTTGGTTGGGGAGGGCTGGCTACACCTTC. Protein product: CASSTWLGRAGYTF.

The gene calls are TRBV30 and TRBJ1-1; 10 nucleotides match TRBD1. Germline V CDR1 and CDR2: GTSNPN, SVGIG (reference sequence). The CDR3 is 13 amino acids. With 5 bases clipped from V and 3 bases from J, the junction kept 3 bases outside the gene matches. In DNA, the CDR3 is TGTGCCTGGGGACAGGGGGGATACACTGAAGCTTTCTTT. This gives the protein CAWGQGGYTEAFF.

This clone occurred a few times. The rearrangement joins TRBV29-1 to TRBJ1-5; 7 bases align to TRBD1. J gave up 2 bases and V 4 bases, and 5 bases lay outside the gene matches. The CDR3 spans 14 residues. The V gene's germline CDR1 is SQVTM and CDR2 ANQGSEA. CDR3 in DNA: TGCAGCGTTGCTGGCGGGACAGGCAATCAGCCCCAGCATTTT. Protein product: CSVAGGTGNQPQHF.

J is TRBJ2-5 and V is TRBV11-2; D may be TRBD1 (6 bases). The germline V and J ends were trimmed by 1 base and 3 bases, with 18 bases remaining between them. The CDR3 extends over 17 amino acids. Germline V gene lookup returns CDR1 SGHAT and CDR2 FQNNGV. This CDR3 is CASSLGGVGQRKETQYF. For the CDR3, the DNA is TGTGCCAGCAGCTTAGGTGGAGTAGGACAGAGAAAAGAGACCCAGTACTTC.

V is TRBV7-9 and J is TRBJ1-2; the match to TRBD1 covers 7 bases. The CDR3 consists of 14 residues. Unmatched junction bases numbered 5, after V lost 2 bases and J lost 5 bases. CDR1 and CDR2 (germline): SEHNR, FQNEAQ (reference sequence). For the CDR3, the DNA is TGTGCCAGCAGCTTATTAGGGACAGATTATGGCTACACCTTC. Its translation: CASSLLGTDYGYTF.

This chain uses TRBV15 with TRBJ1-5, with no clear D. V dropped 0 bases and J dropped 9 bases, with 12 bases sitting between them. The CDR3 sequence is 14 residues long. Looked up from germline, CDR1 is LNHNV and CDR2 is YYDKDF (reference sequence). CDR3: CATSRDVSVGPQHF. The DNA of the CDR3 is TGTGCCACCAGCAGAGATGTTTCTGTCGGGCCCCAGCATTTT.

V is TRBV5-1 and J is TRBJ2-3, with D tentatively TRBD2 (5 bases). The V and J ends lost 0 bases and 4 bases respectively, with 9 bases between them. The CDR3 is 14 residues long. CDR1 is SGHRS, CDR2 YFSETQ, per germline. This CDR3 reads CASSLDLRADTQYF. CDR3 DNA: TGCGCCAGCAGCTTGGATCTGAGGGCAGATACGCAGTATTTT.

The chain combines TRBV6-5 with TRBJ1-1, with a tentative D call TRBD1 (6 bases). CDR3 length equals 14 residues. Trimming shortened V by 6 bases and J by 1 base, and 12 bases separated the two germline ends. CDR1 and CDR2 from the germline V gene are MNHEY and SVGAGI. The CDR3 spells CASRSGQSNTEAFF. The CDR3 nucleotides are TGTGCCAGCAGAAGTGGACAGTCGAACACTGAAGCTTTCTTT.

The chain has TRBV27 and TRBJ2-5; 7 bases are a match to TRBD1. The V gene's germline CDR1 is MNHEY and CDR2 SMNVEV (reference sequence). The CDR3 covers 18 residues. V lost 4 bases, J lost 2 bases, and 16 bases stayed unmatched. The CDR3 is CASSSQDRSDRIQETQYF. Here the CDR3 DNA reads TGTGCCAGCAGTTCCCAGGACAGGTCCGACCGAATACAAGAGACCCAGTACTTC.

V gene TRBV7-8 combines with J gene TRBJ2-7; 7 nucleotides line up with TRBD1. V was clipped by 4 bases and J by 2 bases; unmatched bases: 5. Germline V gene lookup returns CDR1 SGHVS and CDR2 FQNEAQ. This CDR3 is 14 amino acids long. The CDR3 loop reads CASSSTGSPYEQYF. The CDR3 nucleotides read TGTGCCAGCAGCTCGACAGGGTCCCCCTACGAGCAGTACTTC.

As regards this clone: Different DNA sequences within this sample yield the same CDR3. The chain carries TRBV5-1 and TRBJ2-7; no clear D gene. V was pared by 0 bases and J by 3 bases, with 7 bases between. CDR1 and CDR2 from the germline V gene are SGHRS and YFSETQ. This CDR3 has 13 amino acids. CDR3 nucleotide sequence: TGCGCCAGCAGCTTGGCAGGAAACTACGAGCAGTACTTC. Translated: CASSLAGNYEQYF.

The V call is TRBV19, the J call TRBJ2-3; 10 positions agree with TRBD2. V lost 9 bases, J lost 4 bases, and 10 bases stayed unmatched. The length of the CDR3 is 15 residues. Germline-derived CDR1 and CDR2 are LNHDA and SQIVND (reference sequence). CDR3 in DNA: TGTGCCAGCGCACAACCTAGCGGGAGCCCAGATACGCAGTATTTT. Amino acids: CASAQPSGSPDTQYF.

The rearrangement links TRBV27 to TRBJ1-1, with D perhaps TRBD1 (5 bases). Germline CDR1 MNHEY, CDR2 SMNVEV (reference sequence). V dropped 4 bases and J dropped 4 bases, with 16 bases sitting between them. The CDR3 has 15 amino acids. CDR3 protein: CASSSGRQGGTEAFF. Written as DNA, the CDR3 is TGTGCCAGCAGTTCCGGTCGGCAGGGTGGCACTGAAGCTTTCTTT.

The V and J genes are TRBV28 and TRBJ1-5, with D perhaps TRBD1 (6 bases). Trimming took off 5 bases at V and 11 bases at J, with 16 bases between the two ends. From germline, CDR1 is MDHEN and CDR2 SYDVKM. The CDR3 covers 13 residues. The chain's CDR3 is CASSPGGAGAQHF. CDR3 DNA sequence: TGTGCCAGCAGTCCCGGGGGGGCGGGGGCCCAGCATTTT.

The V gene is TRBV15, the J gene TRBJ1-5, with D perhaps TRBD1 (6 bases). This CDR3 is built from 14 residues. Germline V gene data show CDR1 as LNHNV and CDR2 as YYDKDF (reference sequence). Trimming pared 3 bases from V and 0 bases from J, leaving 6 bases between. CDR3: CATSRGASNQPQHF. The CDR3 DNA sequence: TGTGCCACCAGCAGGGGGGCTAGCAATCAGCCCCAGCATTTT.

This sequence joins TRBV28 and TRBJ2-7, with a tentative D call TRBD1 (6 bases). The germline V and J ends were trimmed by 3 bases and 4 bases, with 16 bases remaining between them. The CDR3 has 15 amino acids. Per germline, CDR1 MDHEN and CDR2 SYDVKM. CDR3 region: CASSFNRAGKYEQYF. CDR3 sequence (DNA): TGTGCCAGCAGTTTCAACAGGGCCGGGAAATACGAGCAGTACTTC.

This chain connects TRBV7-2 to TRBJ1-2, with 10 nucleotides matching TRBD1. The germline gives CDR1 SGHTA, CDR2 FQGNSA. The CDR3 has 15 amino acids. Trimming cost V 5 bases and J 3 bases; bases outside gene matches: 6. CDR3 nucleotide sequence: TGTGCCAGCAGCGAACCCGGGACAGGGGACTATGGCTACACCTTC. Protein: CASSEPGTGDYGYTF. The whole variable domain, filled in from reference TRBV7-2 and TRBJ1-2, reads GAGVSQSPSNKVTEKGKDVELRCDPISGHTALYWYRQSLGQGLEFLIYFQGNSAPDKSGLPSDRFSAERTGGSVSTLTIQRTQQEDSAVYLCASSEPGTGDYGYTFGSGTRLTVV.

The chain recombines TRBV5-8 with TRBJ1-1; D unresolved. Trimming took off 1 base at V and 8 bases at J, with 6 bases between the two ends. Germline V lookup: CDR1 SGHTS, CDR2 YDEGEE. This CDR3 comprises 11 residues. In nucleotides, the CDR3 is TGTGCCAGCAGCTTGAGGAGGGAAGCTTTCTTT. It translates to CASSLRREAFF. The variable domain in full, completed from reference TRBV5-8 and TRBJ1-1, reads EAGVTQSPTHLIKTRGQQATLRCSPISGHTSVYWYQQALGLGLQFLLWYDEGEERNRGNFPPRFSGRQFPNYSSELNVNALELEDSALYLCASSLRREAFFGQGTRLTVV.

This clone was picked up one time. V usage is TRBV29-1 and J usage is TRBJ2-1, with 7 bases that match TRBD2. After removal of 1 base from V and 9 bases from J, the junction contained 3 bases not matched to a gene. The germline V gene encodes CDR1 SQVTM and CDR2 ANQGSEA. The CDR3 covers 12 residues. Here the CDR3 reads CSVEVWTSEQFF. Written as DNA, the CDR3 is TGCAGCGTTGAAGTTTGGACTAGTGAGCAGTTCTTC.

The gene calls are TRBV5-1 and TRBJ2-7; TRBD1 agrees at 7 bases. Per germline, CDR1 SGHRS and CDR2 YFSETQ. This CDR3 spans 13 amino acids. Losses at the gene ends were 6 bases for V and 5 bases for J; bases not matched to a gene: 8. The CDR3 loop is CASTFTGENEQYF. The CDR3 DNA reads TGCGCCAGCACCTTCACAGGGGAGAACGAGCAGTACTTC.

In the case of this clone: One end of the junction is discordant with germline, which a read error may explain. The chain recombines TRBV18 with TRBJ2-3; D is possibly TRBD2 (6 bases). This CDR3 has 12 amino acids. In germline, CDR1 is KGHSH, CDR2 LQKENI. The chain's CDR3 is CSSEREANTQYF. The CDR3 nucleotides read TGTTCCAGCGAGAGGGAGGCAAATACGCAGTATTTT.